A selection of T cell receptor beta chains follows, all from one sample in a study of low-dose radiotherapy and immunotherapy resistance in tumors. MiXCR was run by TCRdb on the reads, yielding one entry per CDR3 protein. The repertoire has about 100,000 distinct CDR3 sequences, less than 25% of them found once; the top ten carry about 4%. Source: PBMCs, taken after low-dose radiotherapy plus immunotherapy. These receptors were collected from a male donor with prostate cancer. CDR3s include the opening cysteine and the closing phenylalanine or tryptophan. The D gene is left open where the match is weak. Only some rows state a clone size, as once, few, many or a class for expanded clones.

abundance: many
v_gene: TRBV12-3/TRBV12-4
j_gene: TRBJ2-1
d_gene: TRBD2
CDR3aa: CASSPAGGLCFF
CDR3nt: TGTGCCAGCAGTCCCGCGGGGGGCCTTTGTTTCTTC

abundance: many
v_gene: TRBV7-9
j_gene: TRBJ2-1
d_gene: .
CDR3aa: CASSPKRRTTNERFF
CDR3nt: TGTGCCAGCAGCCCCAAGCGGCGCACCACCAATGAGCGGTTCTTC

abundance: many
v_gene: TRBV12-3/TRBV12-4
j_gene: TRBJ2-3
d_gene: TRBD2
CDR3aa: CASTQAGNDFADTQYF
CDR3nt: TGTGCCAGCACCCAAGCGGGGAATGATTTCGCAGATACGCAGTATTTT

abundance: .
v_gene: TRBV7-3
j_gene: TRBJ1-1
d_gene: .
CDR3aa: CASSPGSGRNTEAFF
CDR3nt: TGTGCCAGCAGCCCGGGGAGTGGGAGAAACACTGAAGCTTTCTTT

abundance: many
v_gene: TRBV12-3/TRBV12-4
j_gene: TRBJ2-3
d_gene: TRBD2
CDR3aa: CAVEGTSAEGTQYF
CDR3nt: TGTGCCGTTGAGGGGACTAGCGCCGAAGGGACGCAGTATTTT

abundance: many
v_gene: TRBV19
j_gene: TRBJ2-1
d_gene: TRBD2
CDR3aa: CASSIVSGGFGNEQFF
CDR3nt: TGTGCCAGTAGTATTGTCAGCGGGGGGTTCGGCAATGAGCAGTTCTTC

abundance: many
v_gene: TRBV5-1
j_gene: TRBJ1-3
d_gene: .
CDR3aa: CASSLAAGSSGNTIYF
CDR3nt: TGCGCCAGCAGCTTGGCTGCAGGCTCCTCTGGAAACACCATATATTTT

abundance: medium-sized
v_gene: TRBV28
j_gene: TRBJ2-3
d_gene: TRBD1
CDR3aa: CASSSGQLFTDTQYF
CDR3nt: TGTGCCAGCAGTTCGGGACAGCTATTCACAGATACGCAGTATTTT

abundance: many
v_gene: TRBV7-6
j_gene: TRBJ2-1
d_gene: .
CDR3aa: CASSTAGTSNEQFF
CDR3nt: TGTGCCAGCAGCACAGCCGGGACCTCCAATGAGCAGTTCTTC

abundance: .
v_gene: TRBV25-1
j_gene: TRBJ1-2
d_gene: .
CDR3aa: CASSEAVLYGYTF
CDR3nt: TGTGCCAGCAGTGAGGCTGTCCTCTATGGCTACACCTTC

abundance: many
v_gene: TRBV21-1
j_gene: TRBJ2-4
d_gene: .
CDR3aa: CASSKEGMVENIQYF
CDR3nt: TGTGCCAGCAGCAAAGAAGGGATGGTTGAAAACATTCAGTACTTC